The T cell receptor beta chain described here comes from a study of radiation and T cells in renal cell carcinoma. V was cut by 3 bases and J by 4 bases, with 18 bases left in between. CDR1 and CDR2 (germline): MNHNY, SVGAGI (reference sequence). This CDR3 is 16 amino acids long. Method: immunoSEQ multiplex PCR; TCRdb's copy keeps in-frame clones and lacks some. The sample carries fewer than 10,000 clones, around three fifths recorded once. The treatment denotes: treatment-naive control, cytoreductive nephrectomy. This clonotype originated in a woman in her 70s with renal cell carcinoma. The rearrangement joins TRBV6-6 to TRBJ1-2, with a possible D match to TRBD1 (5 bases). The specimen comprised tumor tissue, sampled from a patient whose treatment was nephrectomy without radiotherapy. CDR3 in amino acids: CASSYSDRKVPYGYTF. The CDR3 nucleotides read TGTGCCAGCAGTTATTCCGACAGAAAGGTACCCTATGGCTACACCTTC.